This is a list of T cell receptor beta chains from one sample in a study of T cell repertoires in aging, cancer and after chemotherapy. One entry per CDR3 protein, called by TCRdb with MiXCR from the multiplex PCR reads. The table includes about 5,000 distinct CDR3 sequences, approximately 30% detected once. The specimen sequenced was blood. Receptors were obtained from a human donor with a blood cancer. Each CDR3 is given without its conserved first and last residue. Each record gives: V gene, J gene, CDR3 length, CDR3 protein.

TRBV19	TRBJ1-2	9	ASYPNEGYT
TRBV12-3/TRBV12-4	TRBJ2-5	9	ASSYPGTQY
TRBV24-1	TRBJ1-1	12	ATSDRQGNTEAF
TRBV6-5	TRBJ1-2	12	ASSKDRINYGYT
TRBV19	TRBJ2-7	10	ASSIGASEQY
TRBV5-6	TRBJ2-1	13	ASIARAEPYNEQF
TRBV24-1	TRBJ2-1	13	ATANRGTSYNEQF
TRBV12-3/TRBV12-4	TRBJ2-1	12	ASSFNHFGHEQF
TRBV6-5	TRBJ2-7	10	ASSRGGNEQY
TRBV5-4	TRBJ2-3	13	ASVRLGQGTDTQY
TRBV5-6	TRBJ2-5	15	ASSFGTSGVSTETQY
TRBV29-1	TRBJ2-4	13	SVEDTGGAGNIQY
TRBV6-5	TRBJ1-1	12	ASSEQGVGTEAF
TRBV7-6	TRBJ2-7	14	ASSARTELSSYEQY
TRBV12-3/TRBV12-4	TRBJ2-7	14	ASSSTGGKNVYEQY
TRBV24-1	TRBJ2-3	13	ATPGGPSSTDTQY
TRBV10-3	TRBJ2-7	13	AISESMTGRWEQY
TRBV7-6	TRBJ2-7	11	ASSLGLAYEQY
TRBV28	TRBJ2-1	15	ASSLLRGVSRVNEQF
TRBV6-2/TRBV6-3	TRBJ2-7	11	ASSPGTAYEQY
TRBV6-5	TRBJ2-1	12	ASSFLAGDNEQF
TRBV6-5	TRBJ1-2	12	ASSYSTGDYGYT
TRBV24-1	TRBJ2-6	16	ATSDPGTGAAGANVLT
TRBV7-6	TRBJ1-6	15	ASSLKSTPGANSPLH
TRBV5-4	TRBJ2-3	14	ASSLVEATGKDTQY
TRBV6-1	TRBJ1-6	11	ASSNNRNSPLH
TRBV6-5	TRBJ2-7	12	ASSYSITAYEQY
TRBV11-2	TRBJ2-2	14	ASRRLRDGLTGELF
TRBV6-2/TRBV6-3	TRBJ2-2	17	ASTTPLIGAGGPTGELF
TRBV7-6	TRBJ2-5	16	ASSLALIAGGGQETQY
TRBV19	TRBJ2-3	14	ASSMSFAGGANTQY
TRBV19	TRBJ2-7	12	ASSTRGGNHEQY
TRBV6-5	TRBJ1-5	11	ARRDRVNQPQH
TRBV5-1	TRBJ1-1	11	ASSVSGFTEAF
TRBV30	TRBJ1-5	11	ATKSGINQPQH
TRBV5-6	TRBJ2-3	15	ASSLYGAAGGRDTQY
TRBV30	TRBJ1-4	11	AWRGRGIEKLF
TRBV20-1	TRBJ2-3	13	SAAGRPTNTDTQY
TRBV19	TRBJ2-2	14	ASTPTGAGATGELF
TRBV7-2	TRBJ2-3	14	ASSLTSSSSTDTQY